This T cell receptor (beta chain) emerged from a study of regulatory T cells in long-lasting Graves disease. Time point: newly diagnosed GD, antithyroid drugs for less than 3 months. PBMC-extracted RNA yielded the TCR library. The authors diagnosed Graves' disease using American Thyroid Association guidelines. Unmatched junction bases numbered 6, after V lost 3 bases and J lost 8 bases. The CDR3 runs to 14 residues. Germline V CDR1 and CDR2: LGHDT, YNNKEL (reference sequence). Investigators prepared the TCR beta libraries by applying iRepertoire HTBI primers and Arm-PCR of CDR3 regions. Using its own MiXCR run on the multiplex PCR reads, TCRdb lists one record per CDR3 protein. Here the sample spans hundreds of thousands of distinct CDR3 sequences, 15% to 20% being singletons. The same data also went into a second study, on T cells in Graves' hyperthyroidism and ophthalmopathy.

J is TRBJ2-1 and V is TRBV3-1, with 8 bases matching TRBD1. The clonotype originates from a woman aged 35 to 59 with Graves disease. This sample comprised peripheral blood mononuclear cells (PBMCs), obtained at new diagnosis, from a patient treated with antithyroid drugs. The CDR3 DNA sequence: TGTGCCAGCAGCCACTCCGACAGGGGATATGAGCAGTTCTTC. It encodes CASSHSDRGYEQFF.